A selection of T cell receptor beta chains follows, all from one sample in a study of blood T cell repertoires in COVID-19. The repertoire was sequenced with immunoSEQ multiplex PCR; TCRdb's copy has only in-frame clones and lacks some. The data hold roughly 290,000 clones, with about 91% observed a single time. The specimen sequenced was peripheral blood. Receptors originate from a woman aged 55-70 years with acute or convalescent COVID-19. Each CDR3 is given with its conserved first and last residue. A D gene is named only where the DNA matches it firmly. Clone size is not always given. Where it is, it says once, few, many or a class for expanded clones.

clone_size	d_call	v_call	j_call	cdr3_nt	cdr3_aa
once	.	TRBV27	TRBJ1-3	TGTGCCAGCAGTTTATCAGCGGGAAACACCATATATTTT	CASSLSAGNTIYF
.	.	TRBV7-2	TRBJ1-5	TGTGCCAGCAGCCCAGCTCAGCGCCTTATCAATCAGCCCCAGCATTTT	CASSPAQRLINQPQHF
once	TRBD1	TRBV5-8	TRBJ1-3	TGTGCCAGCAGCCCGGACAGGGGGCCAGGAAACACCATATATTTT	CASSPDRGPGNTIYF
.	.	TRBV28	TRBJ1-1	TGTGCCAGCAGGCCCGAGGGAACTGAAGCTTTCTTT	CASRPEGTEAFF
.	.	TRBV15	TRBJ1-2	TGTGCCACCAGCAGAGATGGAGGTTCTAACTATGGCTACACCTTC	CATSRDGGSNYGYTF
.	.	TRBV4-2	TRBJ1-5	TGTGCCAGCAGCGAAGATGGGGGGAAGGTCGGCAATCAGCCCCAGCATTTT	CASSEDGGKVGNQPQHF
.	TRBD2	TRBV28	TRBJ2-7	TGTGCCAGCAGTTTAATTAGCGGGAGCTACGAGCAGTACTTC	CASSLISGSYEQYF
.	.	TRBV20-1	TRBJ2-1	TGCAGTGCTAGACAGGGCAATGAGCAGTTCTTC	CSARQGNEQFF
.	.	TRBV30	TRBJ2-5	TGTGCCTGGAGTCGAGGGGGAGAGACCCAGTACTTC	CAWSRGGETQYF
.	TRBD2	TRBV18	TRBJ2-3	TGTGCCAGCTCACGGGCTAGCGGGACATCCACAGATACGCAGTATTTT	CASSRASGTSTDTQYF
.	.	TRBV28	TRBJ1-2	TGTGCCAGCAGTTTAGGGCAGAACTATGGCTACACCTTC	CASSLGQNYGYTF
.	TRBD1	TRBV30	TRBJ2-7	TGTGCCTGGAAGCTGGACAGGGGTTCCAACGAGCAGTACTTC	CAWKLDRGSNEQYF
once	TRBD1	TRBV5-1	TRBJ2-7	TGCGCCAGCAGTTGGGACAGATACGAGCAGTACTTC	CASSWDRYEQYF
.	.	TRBV7-9	TRBJ1-6	TGTGCCAGCAGCTCCGGACAGCGCCTCAGCTCCTATAATTCACCCCTCCACTTT	CASSSGQRLSSYNSPLHF
.	.	TRBV25-1	TRBJ2-7	TGTGCCAGCAGTGAATATACCGGGAACAGGGCCCCCTACGAGCAGTACTTC	CASSEYTGNRAPYEQYF
.	.	TRBV21-1	TRBJ2-1	TGTGCCAGCAACAAAGGACAGGGTAAGTGGGGGGTCTTAGGTGTCTACAATGAGCAGTTCTTC	CASNKGQGKWGVLGVYNEQFF
.	.	TRBV6-2/TRBV6-3	TRBJ2-5	TGTGCCAGCAGTCCGCCCGGGCCGGGGAACCAGTACTTC	CASSPPGPGNQYF
once	TRBD2	TRBV28	TRBJ2-1	TGTGCCAGCAGCCCCTCCGGGACTAGCGGGAGGGTCCCGCATGAGCAGTTCTTC	CASSPSGTSGRVPHEQFF
.	TRBD1	TRBV30	TRBJ2-4	TGTGCCTGGAGGAGGGACAGTCGTGGGTTTCAGTACTTC	CAWRRDSRGFQYF
.	.	TRBV6-6	TRBJ2-4	TGTGCCAGCAGACAGGGACCCAAAAACATTCAGTACTTC	CASRQGPKNIQYF
.	.	TRBV6-6	TRBJ2-1	TGTGCCAGCAGTTACAATGTGGGAGGCCTCTACAATGAGCAGTTCTTC	CASSYNVGGLYNEQFF
.	.	TRBV19	TRBJ2-3	TGTGCCAGTATAGGTTGGGGCCTGGGCACAGATACGCAGTATTTT	CASIGWGLGTDTQYF
.	.	TRBV9	TRBJ2-1	TGTGCCAGCAGCAGACGGGGGGCCGAGTATTCTATTGAGCAGTTCTTC	CASSRRGAEYSIEQFF
.	TRBD1	TRBV24-1	TRBJ2-7	TGTGCCACCAGTGGCCCGGGACAGGGCTCCTACGAGCAGTACTTC	CATSGPGQGSYEQYF
.	.	TRBV7-2	TRBJ1-5	TGTGCCAGCAGCCTGGGACTTCCGAGCGCTCAGCCCCAGCATTTT	CASSLGLPSAQPQHF
few	.	TRBV14	TRBJ2-7	TGTGCCAGCAGCCACCCCACCCGGAGGGGCTACGAGCAGTACTTC	CASSHPTRRGYEQYF
.	.	TRBV6-2/TRBV6-3	TRBJ1-2	TGTGCCAGCAGTGGACTCCTGTCCTATGGCTACACCTTC	CASSGLLSYGYTF
few	TRBD1	TRBV7-2	TRBJ1-2	TGTGCCAGCAGCGAGGACAGGGGGAGCGGTGGCTACACCTTC	CASSEDRGSGGYTF
.	TRBD1	TRBV28	TRBJ1-1	TGTGCCAGCAGTACCTTCGGACAGGGGCCGAACACTGAAGCTTTCTTT	CASSTFGQGPNTEAFF
.	.	TRBV28	TRBJ1-2	TGTGCCAGCAGTTTCCCCCCGGGGGGAGGGTATGGCTACACCTTC	CASSFPPGGGYGYTF
once	.	TRBV28	TRBJ1-1	TGTGCCAGCAGTTTACGGGTTAACACTGAAGCTTTCTTT	CASSLRVNTEAFF
.	TRBD1	TRBV5-1	TRBJ2-1	TGCGCCAGCAGCAAGGGGGCGCTTGGTGATGAGCAGTTCTTC	CASSKGALGDEQFF
few	TRBD1	TRBV7-3	TRBJ2-7	TGTGCCAGCAGCCCAGGACAGGGGACCTACGAGCAGTACTTC	CASSPGQGTYEQYF
.	TRBD2	TRBV6-2/TRBV6-3	TRBJ2-5	TGTGCCAGCAGTTACCTCGCGGGGGGCGGGGAGACCCAGTACTTC	CASSYLAGGGETQYF
.	TRBD2	TRBV11-1	TRBJ2-1	TGTGCCAGCAGTTGGGGAAGCGGGGATTACAATGAGCAGTTCTTC	CASSWGSGDYNEQFF
.	TRBD1	TRBV7-2	TRBJ1-6	TGTGCCAGCAGGGGGGACAGGGCCTATAATTCACCCCTCCACTTT	CASRGDRAYNSPLHF
.	TRBD1	TRBV25-1	TRBJ1-4	TGTGCCAGCAGGCCGACAGGGACTAATGAAAAACTGTTTTTT	CASRPTGTNEKLFF
.	TRBD1	TRBV7-6	TRBJ2-1	TGTGCCAGCAGCTTAGTTCGGGACAGGCCGAATGAGCAGTTCTTC	CASSLVRDRPNEQFF
.	.	TRBV28	TRBJ1-2	TGTGCCAGCAGTCCCTTGGGGACTTTCGGGGGCTACACCTTC	CASSPLGTFGGYTF
once	.	TRBV6-2/TRBV6-3	TRBJ2-1	TGTGCCAGCAGCCTAGGTGGGGAGTACAATGAGCAGTTCTTC	CASSLGGEYNEQFF
.	.	TRBV4-3	TRBJ2-1	TGCGCCAGCAGCCAAGATCTATGGCCGGAGTTAAATGAGCAGTTCTTC	CASSQDLWPELNEQFF
.	.	TRBV10-1	TRBJ2-7	TGCGCCAGCAGTGAGTCGCGGCAGAATACCTACGAGCAGTACTTC	CASSESRQNTYEQYF
few	TRBD1	TRBV11-2	TRBJ2-2	TGTGCCAGCAGCTTAGCGGGACAGGGGCGGAACACCGGGGAGCTGTTTTTT	CASSLAGQGRNTGELFF
.	TRBD2	TRBV3-1/TRBV3-2	TRBJ2-7	TGTGCCAGCAGCCCTCTAGCGGGAGTCACTCACGAGCAGTACTTC	CASSPLAGVTHEQYF
once	.	TRBV4-3	TRBJ1-1	TGCGCCAGCAGCCAAGTTGCGGGGAACACTGAAGCTTTCTTT	CASSQVAGNTEAFF
.	.	TRBV3-1/TRBV3-2	TRBJ2-2	TGTGCCAGCAGCCAAAGGGGTAGCACCGGGGAGCTGTTTTTT	CASSQRGSTGELFF
.	.	TRBV7-9	TRBJ1-2	TGTGCCAGCAGCTTAGGACAGGATAACTATGGCTACACCTTC	CASSLGQDNYGYTF
.	.	TRBV3-1/TRBV3-2	TRBJ2-4	TGTGCCAGCAGCCAAGTCGTGGGACACCTCAAAAACATTCAGTACTTC	CASSQVVGHLKNIQYF
.	.	TRBV12-3/TRBV12-4	TRBJ1-2	TGTGCCAGCAGTCCGGACAGCCCCTATGGCTACACCTTC	CASSPDSPYGYTF
.	.	TRBV18	TRBJ2-7	TGTGCCAGCTCACCACCAACCTGGACAGTTAAACAGTACTTC	CASSPPTWTVKQYF
.	TRBD1	TRBV24-1	TRBJ2-5	TGTGCCACCAGTGAGTACCCGGGACAGGGAAGTGGAGAGACCCAGTACTTC	CATSEYPGQGSGETQYF
.	TRBD1	TRBV28	TRBJ1-2	TGTGCCAGCAGTCCCTCCCTAGGGGGCACCTATGGCTACACCTTC	CASSPSLGGTYGYTF
.	.	TRBV7-9	TRBJ2-7	TGTGCCAGCACCATAGGGGGACCCTACGAGCAGTACTTC	CASTIGGPYEQYF
.	.	TRBV27	TRBJ2-1	TGTGCCAGCAGAAGAGGAAGTGAGCAGTTCTTC	CASRRGSEQFF
.	.	TRBV10-3	TRBJ1-4	TGTGCCATCAGAGGAGGGTGGGATGAAAAACTGTTTTTT	CAIRGGWDEKLFF
.	.	TRBV21-1	TRBJ2-1	TGTGCCAGCACTGTAAACGGCTACAATGAGCAGTTCTTC	CASTVNGYNEQFF
.	.	TRBV7-2	TRBJ1-1	TGTGCCAGCACTCATCGTGGGCGTGAAGCTTTCTTT	CASTHRGREAFF